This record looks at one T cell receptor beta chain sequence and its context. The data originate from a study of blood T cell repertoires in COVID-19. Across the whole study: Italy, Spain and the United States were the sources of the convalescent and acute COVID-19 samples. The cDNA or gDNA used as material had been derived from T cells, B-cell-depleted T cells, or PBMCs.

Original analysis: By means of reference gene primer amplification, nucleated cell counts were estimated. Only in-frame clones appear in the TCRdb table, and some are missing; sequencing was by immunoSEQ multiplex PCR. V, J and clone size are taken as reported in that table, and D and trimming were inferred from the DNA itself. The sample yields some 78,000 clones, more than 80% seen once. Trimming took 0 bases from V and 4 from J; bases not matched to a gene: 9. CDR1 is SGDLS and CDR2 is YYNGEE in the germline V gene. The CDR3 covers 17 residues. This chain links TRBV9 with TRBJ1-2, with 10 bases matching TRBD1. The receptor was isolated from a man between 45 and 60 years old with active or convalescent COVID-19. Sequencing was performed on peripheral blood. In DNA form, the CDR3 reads TGTGCCAGCAGCGTAGCCGGGACAGGGGTTGGTTCCTATGGCTACACCTTC. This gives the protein CASSVAGTGVGSYGYTF.